These 32 T cell receptor beta chains came from one sample sequenced in a study of T cells in Graves' hyperthyroidism and ophthalmopathy. Researchers took RNA transcripts and amplified the TCR beta CDR3 regions from them. TCR CDR3 regions were first amplified by RT-PCR with HTBI primers. Each CDR3 protein gets one entry after TCRdb re-called the multiplex PCR reads with MiXCR. The profile shows under 650,000 distinct CDR3 sequences, about 17% of them singletons. Material for sequencing was blood. The receptors originated from a woman in her twenties or thirties with Graves' hyperthyroidism.

This clonotype came up a few times. This chain joins TRBV20-1 and TRBJ1-3; no definite D call. The CDR3 is made up of 16 amino acids. V lost 0 bases and J 2 bases, leaving 14 bases between the germline ends. Germline CDR1 reads DFQATT; CDR2 reads SNEGSKA (reference sequence). CDR3 amino acids: CSARDPASLTGNTIYF. CDR3 bases: TGCAGTGCTAGAGATCCTGCGAGTTTAACTGGAAACACCATATATTTT.

This clonotype showed up many times. The rearrangement links TRBV2 to TRBJ2-3, with 8 positions matching TRBD1. V lost 4 bases and J lost 5; bases outside the gene matches: 5. The CDR3 has 14 amino acids. Germline CDR1 SNHLY, CDR2 FYNNEI. Here the CDR3 reads CASSGTGQGDTQYF. As DNA, the CDR3 is TGTGCCAGCAGTGGGACAGGGCAGGGAGATACGCAGTATTTT.

This chain connects TRBV20-1 to TRBJ1-6; unclear D gene. CDR3 length: 15 amino acids. Deletions cut 5 bases from V and 0 bases from J, with 11 bases between. CDR1 DFQATT and CDR2 SNEGSKA come from the germline V gene (reference sequence). The CDR3 coding sequence is TGCAGTGCTGACGTCGGGAGCTCCTATAATTCACCCCTCCACTTT. Protein product: CSADVGSSYNSPLHF.

This clonotype was recorded at least ten times. A much more abundant neighbour one base away suggests this may be a read error. This chain links TRBV19 with TRBJ1-5; D is uncertain. CDR3 size: 12 residues. Looked up from germline, CDR1 is LNHDA and CDR2 is SQIVND (reference sequence). CDR3 residues: CASSISNQPQHF. Here the CDR3 DNA reads TGTGCCAGCAGTATTAGCAATCAGCCCCAGCATTTT.

This clonotype appeared a few times. V gene TRBV4-1 combines with J gene TRBJ2-2, with a possible D match to TRBD2 (6 bases). The CDR3 consists of 18 residues. The V and J ends lost 1 base and 4 bases respectively, with 19 bases between them. In germline, CDR1 is MGHRA, CDR2 YSYEKL. DNA of the CDR3: TGCGCCAGCAGCCAAGTACGCGGGAAGATTCAGGGCACCGGGGAGCTGTTTTTT. Amino acids: CASSQVRGKIQGTGELFF.

Only a few counts were recorded for this clonotype. CDR3 in DNA: TGTGCCAGCAGCCTAGGCCAGGGACGGCTGTTTGACGGGGAGCTGTTTTTT. This codes for CASSLGQGRLFDGELFF. This chain connects TRBV11-2 to TRBJ2-2; perhaps D is TRBD1 or TRBD2 (5 bases each). Between the trimmed V and J ends, which lost 5 bases and 7 bases, there was a span of 23 bases. The CDR3 runs to 17 residues. Germline V CDR1 and CDR2: SGHAT, FQNNGV. The full variable domain, its missing parts supplied by reference TRBV11-2 and TRBJ2-2, is EAGVAQSPRYKIIEKRQSVAFWCNPISGHATLYWYQQILGQGPKLLIQFQNNGVVDDSQLPKDRFSAERLKGVDSTLKIQPAKLEDSAVYLCASSLGQGRLFDGELFFGEGSRLTVL.

This clonotype occurred many times. The chain employs TRBV28 and TRBJ2-7; D is possibly TRBD2 (5 bases). V lost 3 bases, J lost 5 bases, and 14 bases lay in between. CDR1 and CDR2 (germline): MDHEN, SYDVKM. This CDR3 has 14 residues. CDR3 in DNA: TGTGCCAGCAGTTTTATTGGGGAGTTCAACGAGCAGTACTTC. Protein sequence: CASSFIGEFNEQYF.

V is TRBV4-1 and J is TRBJ2-1, with 7 bases that match TRBD1. With 3 bases clipped from V and 4 bases from J, the junction kept 12 bases outside the gene matches. CDR3 size: 17 residues. The germline CDR1 and CDR2 sequences are MGHRA and YSYEKL. The CDR3 region has the DNA TGCGCCAGCAGCCAGGGAAGACAGGGTCGAGGGTACAATGAGCAGTTCTTC. Protein: CASSQGRQGRGYNEQFF.

This clonotype occurred once. V and J are TRBV24-1 and TRBJ1-1, with TRBD1 as a possible D gene (6 bases). Germline values: CDR1 KGHDR, CDR2 SFDVKD. The CDR3 consists of 13 residues. The V end was cut by 5 bases, the J end by 2 bases, with 8 bases between. For the CDR3, the DNA is TGTGCCACCAGTGGAGGGGGTAACACTGAAGCTTTCTTT. Encoded protein: CATSGGGNTEAFF.

This clonotype was observed a handful of times. The chain is built from TRBV27 and TRBJ1-1, with D possibly TRBD1 on 5 matching bases. This CDR3 comprises 17 residues. Trimming cost V 5 bases and J 0 bases, with 19 bases left between them. Germline CDR1 and CDR2: MNHEY and SMNVEV (reference sequence). CDR3 residues: CASSPSLGGGVNTEAFF. The CDR3 DNA reads TGTGCCAGCAGTCCGTCCTTGGGCGGGGGGGTGAACACTGAAGCTTTCTTT.

This clonotype was detected many times. In nucleotides, the CDR3 is TGTGCCAGCAGGGCTCGATCTCGTGCAGATACGCAGTATTTT. Encoded protein: CASRARSRADTQYF. V and J are TRBV7-9 and TRBJ2-3, with D unresolved. Germline V gene data show CDR1 as SEHNR and CDR2 as FQNEAQ (reference sequence). The V gene lost 6 bases and the J gene lost 4 bases, with 14 bases spanning the gap. The CDR3 totals 14 residues.

This clonotype was counted many times. CDR3 bases: TGTGCCAGCAGTTTAGCGGGGGGGGGGTGGGGTGAGCAGTTCTTC. This sequence encodes CASSLAGGGWGEQFF. V gene TRBV27 combines with J gene TRBJ2-1; 9 nucleotides line up with TRBD2. The CDR3 has 15 amino acids. V lost 2 bases, J lost 9 bases, and 8 bases stayed unmatched. Germline V gives CDR1 MNHEY, CDR2 SMNVEV (reference sequence).

This clonotype was seen repeatedly, ten times or more. The chain couples TRBV3-1 to TRBJ2-2, with 7 positions matching TRBD2. CDR3 length: 16 residues. The V gene end was trimmed by 4 bases and the J gene end by 6 bases; junction bases not matched to a gene: 11. Per germline, CDR1 LGHDT and CDR2 YNNKEL (reference sequence). The CDR3 DNA is TGTGCCAGCAGCCGTGGGGGACTACGTCCACCCGGGGAGCTGTTTTTT. It translates to CASSRGGLRPPGELFF.

The chain combines TRBV30 with TRBJ2-3; 8 bases are shared with TRBD2. CDR3 size: 22 residues. V lost 1 base, J lost 0 bases, and 24 bases stayed unmatched. Per germline, CDR1 GTSNPN and CDR2 SVGIG (reference sequence). This CDR3 reads CAWSGFSGSSVSLWGSTDTQYF. CDR3 nucleotides: TGTGCCTGGAGTGGTTTCAGCGGGAGCTCAGTTTCTTTGTGGGGGAGCACAGATACGCAGTATTTT.

The chain links TRBV18 to TRBJ2-4, with D maybe TRBD1 (7 bases). Germline-derived CDR1 and CDR2 are KGHSH and LQKENI. The CDR3 is made up of 14 amino acids. V shed 2 bases and J shed 7 bases, with 12 bases lying between them. CDR3 sequence: CASSPEGAGNIQYF. CDR3 bases: TGTGCCAGCTCACCAGAGGGGGCGGGGAACATTCAGTACTTC. The full variable domain, its missing parts supplied by reference TRBV18 and TRBJ2-4, is NAGVMQNPRHLVRRRGQEARLRCSPMKGHSHVYWYRQLPEEGLKFMVYLQKENIIDESGMPKERFSAEFPKEGPSILRIQQVVRGDSAAYFCASSPEGAGNIQYFGAGTRLSVL.

This clonotype was seen only a few times. The chain employs TRBV4-1 and TRBJ2-5, with D possibly TRBD2 on 5 matching bases. The CDR3 extends over 18 amino acids. Germline V gene sequence: CDR1 MGHRA, CDR2 YSYEKL. The ends were cut back, 3 bases at V and 0 bases at J, with 20 bases in the middle. The CDR3 DNA reads as TGCGCCAGCAGCCAGGACTCTGTGGGGTCTCCGTACCAAGAGACCCAGTACTTC. Residues: CASSQDSVGSPYQETQYF.

This clonotype has a count of ten or more. Germline and junction disagree at one end, which may indicate a read error. The chain links TRBV3-1 to TRBJ2-4; D is perhaps TRBD2 (5 bases). The CDR3 loop spans 14 amino acids. CDR1 LGHDT and CDR2 YNNKEL come from the germline V gene (reference sequence). The CDR3 DNA is TGTGCCAGCAGCCATGGACTCGCCATAAACATTCAGTACTTC. Translation: CASSHGLAINIQYF.

The table lists this clonotype with many counts. The chain combines TRBV3-1 with TRBJ2-1; D may be TRBD2 (6 bases). V gave up 4 bases and J gave up 8 bases, with 12 bases separating them. There are 13 residues in the CDR3. Germline CDR1 LGHDT, CDR2 YNNKEL (reference sequence). The CDR3 nucleotides are TGTGCCAGCAGCCTGGGGACTCGGGATGAGCAGTTCTTC. Encoded protein: CASSLGTRDEQFF.

J is TRBJ1-1 and V is TRBV6-1; D unclear. The V end lost 7 bases, the J end lost 7 bases, and 13 bases lay between the germline ends. The CDR3 loop spans 12 amino acids. CDR1 is MNHNS, CDR2 SASEGT, per germline. This CDR3 reads CASTAEGGEAFF. For the CDR3, the DNA is TGTGCCAGCACCGCAGAAGGTGGTGAAGCTTTCTTT.

The table lists this clonotype with many counts. This chain connects TRBV20-1 to TRBJ1-2, with D perhaps TRBD1 (5 bases). The V gene's germline CDR1 is DFQATT and CDR2 SNEGSKA (reference sequence). The CDR3 covers 14 residues. Trimming left V 3 bases short and J 1 base short, with 12 bases between. The CDR3 protein is CSASQGGFNYGYTF. CDR3 in DNA: TGCAGTGCTAGTCAGGGCGGATTTAACTATGGCTACACCTTC.

The chain is built from TRBV28 and TRBJ2-7; TRBD1 agrees at 7 bases. The CDR3 totals 12 residues. V lost 10 bases, J lost 1 base, and 4 bases stayed unmatched. Germline loops: CDR1 MDHEN, CDR2 SYDVKM. This CDR3 is CATTGLSYEQYF. For the CDR3, the DNA is TGTGCCACGACAGGGTTGTCCTACGAGCAGTACTTC.

This clonotype has more than one count but fewer than ten. The chain has TRBV19 and TRBJ2-1; no clear D gene. The CDR3 has 13 residues. V shed 1 base and J shed 5 bases, with 6 bases lying between them. Germline lookup yields CDR1 LNHDA and CDR2 SQIVND (reference sequence). The CDR3 region has the DNA TGTGCCAGTAGTATAGGACTGGACAATGAGCAGTTCTTC. Translated: CASSIGLDNEQFF.

This clonotype was recorded only once. The J gene is TRBJ2-1, the V gene TRBV20-1; D perhaps matches TRBD2 (6 bases). The CDR3 is 14 residues long. V lost 3 bases and J 2 bases, leaving 11 bases between the germline ends. Germline V lookup: CDR1 DFQATT, CDR2 SNEGSKA (reference sequence). The CDR3 sequence is CSARLVAAYNEQFF. DNA of the CDR3: TGCAGTGCTAGGTTGGTAGCGGCCTACAATGAGCAGTTCTTC.

This clonotype was detected many times. The chain has TRBV27 and TRBJ1-2, with D uncertain. This CDR3 contains 14 residues. The V gene lost 5 bases and the J gene lost 1 base, with 11 bases spanning the gap. Germline V gene data show CDR1 as MNHEY and CDR2 as SMNVEV (reference sequence). CDR3 residues: CASSTSTNNYGYTF. CDR3 DNA: TGTGCCAGCAGTACGTCTACAAATAACTATGGCTACACCTTC.

In this sample, this clonotype turned up a few times. J is TRBJ2-1 and V is TRBV6-1; D perhaps matches TRBD1 (6 bases). In germline, CDR1 is MNHNS, CDR2 SASEGT. V was shortened by 6 bases and J by 2 bases, with 14 bases between the two germline ends. The CDR3 is made up of 15 amino acids. This chain's CDR3 is CASRSGTYTYNEQFF. The CDR3 DNA is TGTGCCAGCAGATCCGGGACATATACCTACAATGAGCAGTTCTTC.

In its sample, this clonotype was seen a few times. The chain has TRBV6-2 or TRBV6-3 and TRBJ2-7; 8 positions match TRBD2. Germline CDR1 is MNHEY and CDR2 is SVGEGT. V lost 8 bases and J lost 6; bases outside the gene matches: 24. The CDR3 is 18 amino acids. The CDR3 sequence is CASSVGRGILKRESEQYF. CDR3 coding DNA: TGTGCCAGCTCTGTGGGACGGGGAATCTTAAAGCGGGAGTCCGAGCAGTACTTC.

In this sample, this clonotype turned up many times. J is TRBJ2-7 and V is TRBV28; 7 positions agree with TRBD2. Germline-derived CDR1 and CDR2 are MDHEN and SYDVKM. Trimming at V came to 8 bases and at J to 5 bases, leaving 21 bases not matched to a gene. The length of the CDR3 is 17 residues. CDR3 in DNA: TGTGCCAGCCATACATATAAGACGAGGGGAGGGAGCGACGAGCAGTACTTC. Residues: CASHTYKTRGGSDEQYF. Full variable domain (missing parts from reference TRBV28 and TRBJ2-7): DVKVTQSSRYLVKRTGEKVFLECVQDMDHENMFWYRQDPGLGLRLIYFSYDVKMKEKGDIPEGYSVSREKKERFSLILESASTNQTSMYLCASHTYKTRGGSDEQYFGPGTRLTVT.

The chain couples TRBV7-9 to TRBJ1-2; D is perhaps TRBD1 (6 bases). Germline V lookup: CDR1 SEHNR, CDR2 FQNEAQ (reference sequence). CDR3 length equals 16 residues. Deletions cut 5 bases from V and 4 bases from J, with 20 bases between. CDR3 sequence: CASSGLTGQNTYGYTF. The DNA of the CDR3 is TGTGCCAGCAGCGGCCTCACCGGACAGAACACCTATGGCTACACCTTC.

In this sample, this clonotype turned up a few times. The V call is TRBV7-2, the J call TRBJ1-2; unclear D gene. Germline lookup yields CDR1 SGHTA and CDR2 FQGNSA. V shed 1 base and J shed 5 bases, with 14 bases lying between them. The CDR3 has 15 amino acids. CDR3 amino acids: CASSLGATQSYGYTF. CDR3 in DNA: TGTGCCAGCAGCTTAGGAGCGACACAGTCTTATGGCTACACCTTC.

This clonotype was found many times. This rearrangement joins TRBV28 to TRBJ1-1; tentative D call: TRBD1 (5 bases). This CDR3 has 13 residues. Trimming took off 1 base at V and 4 bases at J, with 7 bases between the two ends. In germline, CDR1 is MDHEN, CDR2 SYDVKM. The CDR3 here is CASSLYRLTEAFF. CDR3 coding DNA: TGTGCCAGCAGTTTATACAGGCTCACTGAAGCTTTCTTT.

This clonotype was counted ten times or more. The rearrangement joins TRBV20-1 to TRBJ2-7; D perhaps matches TRBD1 (7 bases). Germline CDR1 and CDR2: DFQATT and SNEGSKA (reference sequence). Between the trimmed V and J ends, which lost 2 bases and 4 bases, there was a span of 15 bases. The CDR3 consists of 14 residues. DNA for the CDR3: TGCAGTGCTAGAATGATGGCAGGGGGGTACGAGCAGTACTTC. It translates to CSARMMAGGYEQYF.

This clonotype showed up many times. This sequence joins TRBV12-3 or TRBV12-4 and TRBJ2-3; D perhaps matches TRBD1 (6 bases). V dropped 8 bases and J dropped 2 bases, with 14 bases sitting between them. CDR3 length: 14 amino acids. In DNA form, the CDR3 reads TGTGCCAGCCAGAACCCGGGACACACAGATACGCAGTATTTT. Residues: CASQNPGHTDTQYF.